This TCR beta chain derives from a study of CD8 T cells in ankylosing spondylitis. This clonotype showed up many times. MiXCR, run by TCRdb on the 5' RACE reads, gives a single entry per CDR3 protein. The sample shows tens of thousands of distinct CDR3 sequences, more than 9.5% of them seen only once. V dropped 4 bases and J dropped 0 bases, with 10 bases sitting between them. The CDR3 runs to 14 residues. Per the germline V gene, CDR1 is SGHRS and CDR2 is YFSETQ. The specimen sequenced was blood, either unsorted or a sorted T cell fraction (not recorded which). This clonotype was obtained from a male donor with ankylosing spondylitis or in good health (not recorded which). The chain couples TRBV5-1 to TRBJ1-1, with no clear D. The CDR3 loop reads CASSPTTMNTEAFF. The CDR3 DNA sequence: TGCGCCAGCAGCCCAACGACGATGAACACTGAAGCTTTCTTT.